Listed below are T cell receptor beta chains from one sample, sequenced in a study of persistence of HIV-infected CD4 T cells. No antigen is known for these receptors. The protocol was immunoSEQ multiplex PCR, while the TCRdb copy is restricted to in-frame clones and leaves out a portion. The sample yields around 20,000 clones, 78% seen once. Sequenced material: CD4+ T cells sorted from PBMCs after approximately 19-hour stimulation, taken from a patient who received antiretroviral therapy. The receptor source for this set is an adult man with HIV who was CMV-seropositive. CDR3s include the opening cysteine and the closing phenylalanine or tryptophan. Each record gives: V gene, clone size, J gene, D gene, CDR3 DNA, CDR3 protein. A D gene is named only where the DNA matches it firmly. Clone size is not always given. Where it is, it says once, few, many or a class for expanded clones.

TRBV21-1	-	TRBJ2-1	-	TGTGCCAGCAGCCTTGGTAGGCGGGGGGCCTACAATGAGCAGTTCTTC	CASSLGRRGAYNEQFF
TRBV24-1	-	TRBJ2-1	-	TGTGCCACCTCGGACCCGAGACGGAATGAGCAGTTCTTC	CATSDPRRNEQFF
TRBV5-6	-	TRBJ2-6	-	TGTGCCAGCAGCTTGAACTCTTTGAGGAAGGTGGCTGGGGCCAACGTCCTGACTTTC	CASSLNSLRKVAGANVLTF
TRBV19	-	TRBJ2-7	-	TGTGCCAGTAGTAAGGGCCGGGGTTACGAGCAGTACTTC	CASSKGRGYEQYF
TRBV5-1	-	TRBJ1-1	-	TGCGCCAGCAGCGGAATCGACAGGAACACTGAAGCTTTCTTT	CASSGIDRNTEAFF
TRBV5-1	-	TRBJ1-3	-	TGCGCCAGCAGCTTTGACACCGGCTCTGGAAACACCATATATTTT	CASSFDTGSGNTIYF
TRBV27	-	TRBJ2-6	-	TGTGCCAGCAGTTTAATGGGCAGGGGACCCCTTTTTTTCTCTGGGGCCAACGTCCTGACTTTC	CASSLMGRGPLFFSGANVLTF
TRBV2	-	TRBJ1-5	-	TGTGCCAGCAACTTAGAAGGCAATCAGCCCCAGCATTTT	CASNLEGNQPQHF
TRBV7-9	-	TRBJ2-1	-	TGTGCCAGCAGCTTTCTACAGGGTAATGAGCAGTTCTTC	CASSFLQGNEQFF
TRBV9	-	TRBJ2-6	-	TGTGCCAGCAGCGTACAGGGATCTGGGGCCAACGTCCTGACTTTC	CASSVQGSGANVLTF
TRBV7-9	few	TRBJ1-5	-	TGTGCCAGCAGCGCTACCGGGCCCCAGCATTTT	CASSATGPQHF
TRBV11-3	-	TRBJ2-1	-	TGTGCCAGCAGCATAGACAATGAGCAGTTCTTC	CASSIDNEQFF
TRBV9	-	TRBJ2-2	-	TGTGCCAGCAGCGTAGACCGCGGGGCCGGGGAGCTGTTTTTT	CASSVDRGAGELFF
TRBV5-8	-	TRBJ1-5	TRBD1	TGTGCCAGCAGCTCAGGACAGGCCCCGGATCAGCCCCAGCATTTT	CASSSGQAPDQPQHF
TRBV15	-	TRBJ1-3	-	TGTGCCACCAGCAGAGAAGGCCGGACCATATATTTT	CATSREGRTIYF
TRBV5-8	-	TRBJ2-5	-	TGTGCCAGCAGCTATGGACAGAGGGAGACCCAGTACTTC	CASSYGQRETQYF
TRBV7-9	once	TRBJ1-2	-	TGTGCCAGCAGCTTCGGCACCACAGCTAACTATGGCTACACCTTC	CASSFGTTANYGYTF
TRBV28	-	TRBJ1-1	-	TGTGCCAGCAGTTTATGGTCAGGGGATGTCACTGAAGCTTTCTTT	CASSLWSGDVTEAFF
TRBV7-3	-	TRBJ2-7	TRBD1	TGTGCCAGCAGCCCCCGACAGGGGGACCTTGCCGAGCAGTACTTC	CASSPRQGDLAEQYF
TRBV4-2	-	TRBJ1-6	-	TGTGCCAGCAGCCAAGAAGGAAAGGGATCACCCCTCCACTTT	CASSQEGKGSPLHF
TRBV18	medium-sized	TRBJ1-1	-	TGTGCCAGCTCACCGCGAGGAATGGAGGACACTGAAGCTTTCTTT	CASSPRGMEDTEAFF
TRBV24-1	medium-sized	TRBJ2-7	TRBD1	TGTGCCACCAGTGATTCCGGGACAGGGGGCTACGAGCAGTACTTC	CATSDSGTGGYEQYF
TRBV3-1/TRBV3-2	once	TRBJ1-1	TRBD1	TGTGCCAGCAGCCGACAGGGTAGGGGCACTGAAGCTTTCTTT	CASSRQGRGTEAFF
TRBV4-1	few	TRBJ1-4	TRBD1	TGCGCCAGCGGCCAGACAGGGGGAGATGAAAAACTGTTTTTT	CASGQTGGDEKLFF
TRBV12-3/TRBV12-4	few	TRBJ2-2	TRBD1	TGTGCCAGCAGTCGCCAGGGACAGGGGGAGCTGTTTTTT	CASSRQGQGELFF
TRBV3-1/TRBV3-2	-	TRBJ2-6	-	TGTGCCAGCAGAAGTCACTCAGGGGCTGGGGCCAACGTCCTGACTTTC	CASRSHSGAGANVLTF
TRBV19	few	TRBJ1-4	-	TGTGCCAGTCGACACGGAGGTAATGAAAAACTGTTTTTT	CASRHGGNEKLFF